These 12 T cell receptor beta chains were sequenced from one sample in a study of regulatory T cells in long-lasting Graves disease. Time point defined: persistent/refractory GD, antithyroid drugs over 5 years with positive TRAb. There was RNA extracted from PBMCs, and the TCR library was made from it. Arm-PCR of CDR3 regions and iRepertoire HTBI primers were used to build TCR beta libraries. TCRdb reanalysed the multiplex PCR reads using MiXCR and keeps one entry per CDR3 protein. The sample has roughly 450,000 distinct CDR3 sequences; roughly 23% are singletons. The specimen was peripheral blood mononuclear cells (PBMCs), collected when the disease was refractory, from a patient treated with antithyroid drugs. The receptors here all came from a female donor with Graves disease.

The gene calls are TRBV20-1 and TRBJ2-3; perhaps D is TRBD1 or TRBD2 (6 bases each). CDR1 and CDR2 (germline): DFQATT, SNEGSKA (reference sequence). The V end was cut by 6 bases, the J end by 4 bases, with 14 bases between. CDR3 length: 13 amino acids. The CDR3: CSARRGAADTQYF. Written as DNA, the CDR3 is TGCAGTGCCCGGAGGGGGGCGGCAGATACGCAGTATTTT.

Notes on this clonotype: At one end, the junction sequence differs from germline, possibly due to a read error. V usage is TRBV7-8 and J usage is TRBJ2-5, with TRBD2 as a possible D gene (5 bases). Germline values: CDR1 SGHVS, CDR2 FQNEAQ. The CDR3 is 16 amino acids. For the CDR3, the DNA is TGTGTCAGCAGCGCGGGCGCAGGCGAAGTGGCCCGCACCCAGTACTTC. Protein product: CVSSAGAGEVARTQYF.

The gene calls are TRBV7-2 and TRBJ2-2; D is uncertain. Germline loops: CDR1 SGHTA, CDR2 FQGNSA. The CDR3 consists of 13 residues. Trimming left V 0 bases short and J 4 bases short, with 3 bases between. CDR3: CASSLAITGELFF. The CDR3 DNA is TGTGCCAGCAGCTTAGCCATCACCGGGGAGCTGTTTTTT.

This clonotype was detected ten times or more. The V and J genes are TRBV7-2 and TRBJ1-2; D is ambiguous. Germline CDR1 and CDR2: SGHTA and FQGNSA. This CDR3 comprises 16 residues. V was shortened by 1 base and J by 4 bases, with 16 bases between the two germline ends. As DNA, the CDR3 is TGTGCCAGCAGCTTAGACAGCGCTATTGAGGTCTATGGCTACACCTTC. This translates into CASSLDSAIEVYGYTF.

This rearrangement joins TRBV2 to TRBJ2-4, with 10 nucleotides matching TRBD1. The J segment lost 6 bases and the V segment lost 6 bases, leaving 11 bases of the junction unmatched. CDR1 is SNHLY and CDR2 is FYNNEI in the germline V gene. The CDR3 is made up of 16 amino acids. The chain's CDR3 is CASSQGGTGAVNIQYF. The CDR3 DNA reads TGTGCCAGCAGCCAGGGGGGGACAGGGGCGGTAAACATTCAGTACTTC.

In this sample, this clonotype turned up many times. This chain connects TRBV7-2 to TRBJ1-6; D not certain. The length of the CDR3 is 17 residues. Trimming removed 5 bases from V and 3 bases from J, with 17 bases in between. Germline V gives CDR1 SGHTA, CDR2 FQGNSA. The CDR3 spells CASSDLGSRYYNSPLHF. CDR3 coding DNA: TGTGCCAGCAGCGATCTGGGTTCTCGCTACTATAATTCACCCCTCCACTTT.

This clonotype was seen only a few times. The V gene is TRBV18, the J gene TRBJ2-2, with no clear D. CDR1 is KGHSH and CDR2 is LQKENI in the germline V gene. The CDR3 extends over 15 amino acids. The ends were cut back, 1 base at V and 4 bases at J, with 10 bases in the middle. The CDR3 DNA follows: TGTGCCAGCTCACCACGGATGGCTCGCACCGGGGAGCTGTTTTTT. It specifies CASSPRMARTGELFF.

This clonotype was seen ten or more times. The V gene is TRBV11-2, the J gene TRBJ2-2; D unresolved. The V end was cut by 7 bases, the J end by 5 bases, with 8 bases between. From germline, CDR1 is SGHAT and CDR2 FQNNGV. The CDR3 length is 12 residues. The CDR3 region is CASKQETGELFF. CDR3 nucleotides: TGTGCCAGCAAGCAGGAAACCGGGGAGCTGTTTTTT.

This clonotype was counted many times. The chain uses TRBV15 and TRBJ1-2; D perhaps matches TRBD1 (5 bases). Germline CDR1 LNHNV, CDR2 YYDKDF (reference sequence). V lost 3 bases, J lost 4 bases, and 12 bases lay in between. The CDR3 has 14 amino acids. CDR3 sequence (DNA): TGTGCCACCAGCAGTATCCGGGGGAGCTATGGCTACACCTTC. Protein: CATSSIRGSYGYTF.

This clonotype was counted between two and nine times. The genes are TRBV4-1 and TRBJ2-2, with a tentative D call TRBD2 (5 bases). Germline-derived CDR1 and CDR2 are MGHRA and YSYEKL. The length of the CDR3 is 13 residues. The V gene lost 0 bases and the J gene lost 9 bases, with 8 bases spanning the gap. CDR3 DNA sequence: TGCGCCAGCAGCCAAGAAAGCGGACGGGAGCTGTTTTTT. It is translated as CASSQESGRELFF.

This clonotype was recorded many times. The rearrangement links TRBV6-2 or TRBV6-3 to TRBJ2-7; weak D call: TRBD2 (6 bases). The CDR3 totals 12 residues. Germline-derived CDR1 and CDR2 are MNHEY and SVGEGT. Trimming pared 6 bases from V and 7 bases from J, leaving 13 bases between. The CDR3 protein is CASSQTRREQYF. CDR3 coding DNA: TGTGCCAGCAGCCAGACTAGAAGGGAGCAGTACTTC.

This clonotype was detected only a few times. This sequence joins TRBV10-3 and TRBJ1-5; TRBD1 agrees at 7 bases. The V and J ends lost 5 bases and 4 bases, in that order; junction bases with no gene match: 5. CDR3 length: 14 amino acids. CDR1 is ENHRY, CDR2 SYGVKD, per germline. This chain's CDR3 is CAISIDRENQPQHF. Written as DNA, the CDR3 is TGTGCCATCAGTATAGACAGGGAAAATCAGCCCCAGCATTTT.